One sample yielded the 13 T cell receptor beta chains listed below, sequenced in a study of blood T cell repertoires in COVID-19. This table comes from immunoSEQ multiplex PCR, and its TCRdb copy is limited to in-frame clones, with some not included. The sample holds fewer than 400,000 clones; almost 90% are singletons and the top ten take 2.5% to 3.5%. Material for sequencing was peripheral blood. The source of these receptors is a woman in her twenties or thirties with COVID-19, enrolled during active disease.

In nucleotides, the CDR3 is TGTGCCAGCAGCTTATGGACAGGGGGGACGACTGAAGCTTTCTTT. It codes for CASSLWTGGTTEAFF. The rearrangement links TRBV5-5 to TRBJ1-1, with 10 bases that match TRBD1. V was clipped by 2 bases and J by 5 bases; unmatched bases: 6. CDR3 length: 15 amino acids. Germline-derived CDR1 and CDR2 are SGHKS and YYEKEE (reference sequence).

The rearrangement links TRBV28 to TRBJ1-2, with a tentative D call TRBD1 (5 bases). Germline-derived CDR1 and CDR2 are MDHEN and SYDVKM. V was cut by 3 bases and J by 8 bases, with 13 bases left in between. The length of the CDR3 is 13 residues. The CDR3 sequence is CASSLAQGFGYTF. DNA for the CDR3: TGTGCCAGCAGTTTGGCGCAGGGTTTCGGCTACACCTTC.

The chain combines TRBV7-2 with TRBJ1-5, with TRBD1 identical over 8 bases. V was pared by 1 base and J by 6 bases, with 5 bases of the junction left unmatched. Germline V gives CDR1 SGHTA, CDR2 FQGNSA. This CDR3 has 15 residues. CDR3 in DNA: TGTGCCAGCAGCTTAGTGGGACAGGTCGGTCAGCCCCAGCATTTT. It is translated as CASSLVGQVGQPQHF.

The V gene is TRBV10-3, the J gene TRBJ1-5; 9 bases line up with TRBD1. This CDR3 spans 12 amino acids. Looked up from germline, CDR1 is ENHRY and CDR2 is SYGVKD. With V trimmed by 9 bases and J by 7 bases, 4 bases remained unmatched. For the CDR3, the DNA is TGTGCCATTGGGACAGGGCAACAGCCCCAGCATTTT. Protein sequence: CAIGTGQQPQHF.

This clone was observed a single time. The rearrangement links TRBV5-1 to TRBJ1-1; TRBD1 is a possible D gene (6 bases). CDR1 and CDR2 from the germline V gene are SGHRS and YFSETQ. Trimming pared 4 bases from V and 5 bases from J, leaving 21 bases between. This CDR3 comprises 16 residues. The CDR3, as DNA: TGCGCCAGCAGCCTGGACAGTCACCGGGGGGTGACTGAAGCTTTCTTT. Translating gives CASSLDSHRGVTEAFF.

The genes are TRBV23-1 and TRBJ1-4; no firm D call. TRBV23-1 is filed as an ORF, its function uncertain. The V end lost 1 base, the J end lost 7 bases, and 13 bases lay between the germline ends. The CDR3 sequence is 15 residues long. CDR3 sequence (DNA): TGCGCCAGCAGTCAATGGAGGCAGGAGGTTGAAAAACTGTTTTTT. Its protein product is CASSQWRQEVEKLFF.

This chain connects TRBV18 to TRBJ1-2, with 7 bases fitting TRBD1. V lost 6 bases, J lost 4 bases, and 8 bases stayed unmatched. CDR1 is KGHSH, CDR2 LQKENI, per germline. The CDR3 spans 14 residues. The CDR3 region is CASSKSGTAYGYTF. The CDR3 DNA is TGTGCCAGCTCCAAGTCCGGGACAGCCTATGGCTACACCTTC.

V and J are TRBV29-1 and TRBJ1-4; TRBD1 might be the D (5 bases). In germline, CDR1 is SQVTM, CDR2 ANQGSEA. The CDR3 is 15 amino acids. With 6 bases removed from V and 0 bases from J, the gap between germline ends came to 14 bases. The CDR3 is CSVFDSGATNEKLFF. CDR3 sequence (DNA): TGCAGCGTCTTCGACAGTGGTGCAACTAATGAAAAACTGTTTTTT. The full variable domain, rest sourced from reference TRBV29-1 and TRBJ1-4, is SAVISQKPSRDICQRGTSLTIQCQVDSQVTMMFWYRQQPGQSLTLIATANQGSEATYESGFVIDKFPISRPNLTFSTLTVSNMSPEDSSIYLCSVFDSGATNEKLFFGSGTQLSVL.

Notes on this clone: A single base separates this from a much larger clone, so it may be a read error. This chain connects TRBV13 to TRBJ1-1; D not resolved. CDR1 is PRHDT and CDR2 is FYEKMQ in the germline V gene (reference sequence). Trimming removed 4 bases from V and 1 base from J, with 4 bases in between. This CDR3 region has 12 residues. The CDR3 coding sequence is TGTGCCAGCAGCTCACAGAACACTGAAGCTTTCTTT. Translation gives CASSSQNTEAFF. Looking up the rest from reference TRBV13 and TRBJ1-1 gives the full variable domain: AAGVIQSPRHLIKEKRETATLKCYPIPRHDTVYWYQQGPGQDPQFLISFYEKMQSDKGSIPDRFSAQQFSDYHSELNMSSLELGDSALYFCASSSQNTEAFFGQGTRLTVV.

The rearrangement uses TRBV29-1 and TRBJ1-2, with 7 bases identical to TRBD1. The V segment lost 6 bases and the J segment 8 bases; nucleotides outside the gene matches: 18. Looked up from germline, CDR1 is SQVTM and CDR2 is ANQGSEA. The CDR3 runs 15 residues. The CDR3 loop is CSVASGQVEGKGYTF. DNA for the CDR3: TGCAGCGTAGCAAGTGGACAGGTTGAGGGTAAGGGCTACACCTTC.

The gene calls are TRBV5-4 and TRBJ1-6; TRBD1 matches 10 bases. The V segment lost 0 bases and the J segment 6 bases; nucleotides outside the gene matches: 3. Germline values: CDR1 SGHNT, CDR2 YYREEE (reference sequence). The CDR3 loop spans 16 amino acids. The CDR3 nucleotides are TGTGCCAGCAGCTTGGGACAGGGGGCGGGTAATTCACCCCTCCACTTT. Translation gives CASSLGQGAGNSPLHF.

This clone was seen once. The V and J genes are TRBV27 and TRBJ1-5; a possible D gene is TRBD1 (6 bases). The CDR3 has 14 residues. Trimming shortened V by 4 bases and J by 4 bases, and 11 bases separated the two germline ends. Germline V lookup: CDR1 MNHEY, CDR2 SMNVEV (reference sequence). CDR3 sequence: CASSSIQGNQPQHF. For the CDR3, the DNA is TGTGCCAGCAGTTCCATACAGGGAAATCAGCCCCAGCATTTT.

The chain carries TRBV10-2 and TRBJ1-5, with D perhaps matching TRBD1 (5 bases). Germline V gene sequence: CDR1 WSHSY, CDR2 SAAADI. Trimming took 3 bases from V and 2 from J, leaving 11 bases between them. The CDR3 contains 15 residues. The chain's CDR3 is CASSESGGGNQPQHF. CDR3 DNA sequence: TGCGCCAGCAGTGAATCGGGGGGTGGCAATCAGCCCCAGCATTTT.